This T cell receptor beta chain was recovered during a study of human CD8 memory T cell subsets. The germline gives CDR1 MDHEN, CDR2 SYDVKM. The CDR3 runs 13 residues. Healthy donors supplied buffy coats, and the PBMC came from them. By UMI-labeled 5' RACE, the TCR beta libraries were made. Per the original data handling: Within each TCR beta library, functional CDR3 beta clonotypes numbered between roughly 2,800 and 18,000. TCRdb re-called the 5' RACE reads and catalogs CDR3 proteins one per entry, DNA excluded. TCRdb's processing, not the authors' own work, is the source of the V and J calls. This table lists about 5,500 distinct CDR3 sequences.

This TCR came from a human donor in good health. The sample comprised CD8+ T cells from PBMCs. The rearrangement uses TRBV28 and TRBJ2-1; TCRdb selects TRBD1, and the lack of DNA leaves this call unchecked. The CDR3 sequence: CASRSPGYNEQFF. Full variable domain (missing parts from reference TRBV28 and TRBJ2-1): DVKVTQSSRYLVKRTGEKVFLECVQDMDHENMFWYRQDPGLGLRLIYFSYDVKMKEKGDIPEGYSVSREKKERFSLILESASTNQTSMYLCASRSPGYNEQFFGPGTRLTVL.